Following are 2 T cell receptor beta chains from one sample sequenced in a study of shared clonotypes between healthy human individuals. CD45RO-negative, CCR7-positively selected cells formed the naive CD8 fraction, excluding terminally differentiated effector memory CD45RA+ cells. Repertoires were generated with immunoSEQ multiplex PCR, while TCRdb's copy carries only in-frame clones and drops some. The sample lists around 2,000,000 clones; over 85% were seen once. Sequenced sample: naive CD8+ T cells sorted from blood. These receptors were obtained from a man between 18 and 35 years old in good health.

The rearrangement links TRBV15 to TRBJ2-5, with 9 bases aligning to TRBD2. The CDR3 is 17 residues long. With 0 bases clipped from V and 5 bases from J, the junction kept 10 bases outside the gene matches. The germline CDR1 and CDR2 sequences are LNHNV and YYDKDF (reference sequence). CDR3 amino acids: CATSREAGTSLAETQYF. CDR3 bases: TGTGCCACCAGCAGAGAAGCTGGGACTAGCCTAGCCGAGACCCAGTACTTC.

As to this clone: The same CDR3 can be traced to other DNA sequences in this sample. The J gene is TRBJ2-7, the V gene TRBV11-2; D remains ambiguous. Germline CDR1 reads SGHAT; CDR2 reads FQNNGV. This CDR3 contains 13 residues. The germline V and J ends were trimmed by 2 bases and 1 base, with 6 bases remaining between them. CDR3 region: CASSLSRSYEQYF. The CDR3 DNA follows: TGTGCCAGCAGCTTATCCCGATCCTACGAGCAGTACTTC.